This T cell receptor beta chain was found in a study of cytomegalovirus exposure and HLA in healthy donors. With 0 bases clipped from V and 6 bases from J, the junction kept 10 bases outside the gene matches. CDR1 is LGHNA and CDR2 is YNFKEQ in the germline V gene. This CDR3 comprises 16 residues. General observations from the study: The study labeled more than 150 TCR beta chains cytomegalovirus-associated.

Generated by immunoSEQ multiplex PCR, the TCRdb table keeps only in-frame clones and is missing some. The table includes 130,000 or so clones, approximately 90% detected once. Details on this clone: The antigen remains unidentified.

Specimen: PBMCs. The J gene is TRBJ2-7, the V gene TRBV4-2; 8 bases agree with TRBD2. The origin of this receptor is a woman between 18 and 29 years old in good health and CMV-seronegative. Here the CDR3 reads CASSQDSWAGGGEQYF. For the CDR3, the DNA is TGTGCCAGCAGCCAAGATTCGTGGGCGGGAGGTGGCGAGCAGTACTTC.